The 31 T cell receptor beta chains listed next were all sequenced from one sample in a study of STAT5B mutations in CD4+ large granular lymphocyte leukemia. The assay was immunoSEQ multiplex PCR, and TCRdb's table has in-frame clones only and misses some. The table lists 4,200 or so clones, about four fifths of them singletons. Sequencing was done on a sample of PBMCs. The receptors shown here come from a man between 60 and 70 years old with CD4+ T-cell large granular lymphocyte leukemia.

This clone was observed a handful of times. The rearrangement joins TRBV6-4 to TRBJ2-3, with D possibly being TRBD2 (6 bases). V was shortened by 3 bases and J by 8 bases, with 18 bases between the two germline ends. From germline, CDR1 is MRHNA and CDR2 SNTAGT. This CDR3 spans 15 amino acids. This chain's CDR3 is CASSERNSGEATQYF. The CDR3 DNA is TGTGCCAGCAGTGAGCGTAACTCCGGGGAGGCTACGCAGTATTTT.

This rearrangement joins TRBV5-8 to TRBJ1-1, with unresolved D. In germline, CDR1 is SGHTS, CDR2 YDEGEE. Trimming took off 3 bases at V and 0 bases at J, with 9 bases between the two ends. The CDR3 consists of 14 residues. The CDR3 DNA follows: TGTGCCAGCAGCTCTGGGATGGTGAACACTGAAGCTTTCTTT. This sequence encodes CASSSGMVNTEAFF.

The chain is built from TRBV21-1 and TRBJ1-2. TRBV21-1 is deemed a pseudogene. The CDR3 covers 14 residues. CDR3 residues: CASSKGSGRYGYTF. DNA of the CDR3: TGTGCCAGCAGCAAGGGGTCAGGGAGGTATGGCTACACCTTC.

The chain has TRBV9 and TRBJ1-1, with D possibly TRBD1 on 6 matching bases. The CDR3 is made up of 15 amino acids. Trimming cost V 4 bases and J 4 bases, with 17 bases left between them. Germline V CDR1 and CDR2: SGDLS, YYNGEE. CDR3 sequence: CASSNQGGERTEAFF. CDR3 bases: TGTGCCAGCAGCAATCAAGGGGGGGAGCGCACTGAAGCTTTCTTT.

The chain links TRBV29-1 to TRBJ2-3; D is unclear. CDR3 length equals 10 residues. Germline values: CDR1 SQVTM, CDR2 ANQGSEA. Trimming removed 6 bases from V and 2 bases from J, with 3 bases in between. In DNA, the CDR3 is TGCAGCGTCCTCACAGATACGCAGTATTTT. It specifies CSVLTDTQYF.

The V and J genes are TRBV6-5 and TRBJ1-1, with a weak D call TRBD1 (5 bases). V lost 5 bases to trimming and J lost 7 bases, with 11 bases between them. The CDR3 is 12 residues long. Germline lookup yields CDR1 MNHEY and CDR2 SVGAGI. CDR3 sequence: CASSTGTVEAFF. The CDR3 region has the DNA TGTGCCAGCAGTACGGGGACGGTTGAAGCTTTCTTT.

V usage is TRBV15 and J usage is TRBJ1-4; D is ambiguous. The CDR3 consists of 14 residues. Germline V gene data show CDR1 as LNHNV and CDR2 as YYDKDF (reference sequence). Deletions cut 5 bases from V and 0 bases from J, with 7 bases between. The CDR3 protein is CATSARSTNEKLFF. Written as DNA, the CDR3 is TGTGCCACCAGCGCCCGGTCAACTAATGAAAAACTGTTTTTT. The whole variable domain, remainder taken from reference TRBV15 and TRBJ1-4, is DAMVIQNPRYQVTQFGKPVTLSCSQTLNHNVMYWYQQKSSQAPKLLFHYYDKDFNNEADTPDNFQSRRPNTSFCFLDIRSPGLGDTAMYLCATSARSTNEKLFFGSGTQLSVL.

This clone was detected once. The chain couples TRBV5-1 to TRBJ1-1, with D perhaps TRBD1 (6 bases). The CDR3 has 16 residues. Per germline, CDR1 SGHRS and CDR2 YFSETQ. V shed 2 bases and J shed 4 bases, with 18 bases lying between them. The CDR3 DNA reads TGCGCCAGCAGCTTCAACCCCGGGGGGGCGGGCACTGAAGCTTTCTTT. It yields the protein CASSFNPGGAGTEAFF.

The chain couples TRBV4-1 to TRBJ1-1; tentatively, D is TRBD1 (6 bases). The V gene's germline CDR1 is MGHRA and CDR2 YSYEKL. There are 17 residues in the CDR3. The V gene lost 4 bases and the J gene lost 1 base, with 19 bases spanning the gap. The CDR3 region has the DNA TGCGCCAGCAGCCTTTTCTCCGGGACAAATCGGAACACTGAAGCTTTCTTT. Its translation: CASSLFSGTNRNTEAFF.

The chain recombines TRBV5-8 with TRBJ2-5; a possible D gene is TRBD1 (6 bases). Germline V gives CDR1 SGHTS, CDR2 YDEGEE. V was clipped by 0 bases and J by 5 bases, with 14 bases between them. This CDR3 comprises 15 residues. In nucleotides, the CDR3 is TGTGCCAGCAGCTTGGCTGGGACACCCGGGGAGACCCAGTACTTC. Protein sequence: CASSLAGTPGETQYF.

CDR3 sequence (DNA): TGTGCCAGCAGCCCCACGGGGGATAGTGAGCAGTTCTTC. The encoded protein is CASSPTGDSEQFF. V gene TRBV9 combines with J gene TRBJ2-1; possible D gene TRBD2, 6 bases. The length of the CDR3 is 13 residues. Germline loops: CDR1 SGDLS, CDR2 YYNGEE. V was pared by 4 bases and J by 9 bases, with 14 bases between.

Only one count was recorded for this clone. J is TRBJ1-3 and V is TRBV2; no firm D call. Per the germline V gene, CDR1 is SNHLY and CDR2 is FYNNEI. V was pared by 8 bases and J by 0 bases, with 14 bases between. This CDR3 has 15 amino acids. This chain's CDR3 is CASLLLHNSGNTIYF. In DNA, the CDR3 is TGTGCCAGCCTCCTCCTACATAACTCTGGAAACACCATATATTTT.

This clone has only one observation. This CDR3 is CASSPLTGNNSPLHF. The CDR3 DNA reads as TGTGCCAGCAGCCCCCTCACAGGGAATAATTCACCCCTCCACTTT. The V call is TRBV9, the J call TRBJ1-6; tentative D call: TRBD1 (6 bases). This CDR3 spans 15 amino acids. Germline values: CDR1 SGDLS, CDR2 YYNGEE. Trimming removed 4 bases from V and 5 bases from J, with 13 bases in between.

The chain couples TRBV6-5 to TRBJ1-1; unclear D gene. Trimming stripped 0 bases from V and 4 bases from J, with 9 bases between. Germline CDR1 is MNHEY and CDR2 is SVGAGI. CDR3 size: 14 residues. CDR3 sequence (DNA): TGTGCCAGCAGTTACTCGATGGGGAGCACTGAAGCTTTCTTT. This codes for CASSYSMGSTEAFF.

This rearrangement joins TRBV2 to TRBJ2-1, with 9 positions matching TRBD1. Germline values: CDR1 SNHLY, CDR2 FYNNEI. V lost 1 base to trimming and J lost 5 bases; unmatched junction nucleotides: 9. The CDR3 runs to 17 residues. The CDR3 DNA reads TGTGCCAGCAGTGAAGGGGTTCGGGACAGGGTCGACAATGAGCAGTTCTTC. Its protein product is CASSEGVRDRVDNEQFF.

This chain uses TRBV5-4 with TRBJ2-7; TRBD2 might be the D (5 bases). The CDR3 totals 15 residues. The germline V gene has CDR1 SGHNT and CDR2 YYREEE (reference sequence). V was trimmed by 4 bases and J by 3 bases, leaving 17 bases between them. CDR3 sequence (DNA): TGTGCCAGCAGCCCTGGTTTTGGGGAGAACTACGAGCAGTACTTC. It translates to CASSPGFGENYEQYF.

The V and J genes are TRBV5-4 and TRBJ1-2; TRBD1 is a possible D gene (5 bases). The ends were cut back, 0 bases at V and 8 bases at J, with 11 bases in the middle. The CDR3 consists of 13 residues. Per the germline V gene, CDR1 is SGHNT and CDR2 is YYREEE (reference sequence). The CDR3 DNA sequence: TGTGCCAGCAGCTTGGTTGCGGGGGAGGGCTACACCTTC. Translated: CASSLVAGEGYTF.

The chain recombines TRBV4-1 with TRBJ1-2, with D perhaps matching TRBD1 (6 bases). The CDR3 length is 18 residues. V was shortened by 5 bases and J by 1 base, with 23 bases between the two germline ends. The germline CDR1 and CDR2 sequences are MGHRA and YSYEKL. The CDR3 DNA is TGCGCCAGCAGCTATACAGGGTTTGGGGATGAAAGTAACTATGGCTACACCTTC. Protein: CASSYTGFGDESNYGYTF.

The rearrangement links TRBV11-2 to TRBJ1-5, with D perhaps TRBD1 (5 bases). The germline V gene encodes CDR1 SGHAT and CDR2 FQNNGV. This CDR3 comprises 14 residues. V was trimmed by 6 bases and J by 4 bases, leaving 13 bases between them. The CDR3 nucleotides read TGTGCCAGCAGTACGGCAGGGCCTAATCAGCCCCAGCATTTT. It specifies CASSTAGPNQPQHF.

The CDR3: CAWSVSSRRPNYGYTF. CDR3 DNA sequence: TGTGCCTGGAGTGTTTCATCGCGGAGGCCCAACTATGGCTACACCTTC. This chain links TRBV30 with TRBJ1-2, with D unclear. The CDR3 covers 16 residues. The germline V gene has CDR1 GTSNPN and CDR2 SVGIG (reference sequence). Trimming took off 0 bases at V and 2 bases at J, with 16 bases between the two ends.

This sequence joins TRBV6-6 and TRBJ2-7; tentative D call: TRBD1 (5 bases). The CDR3 sequence is 15 residues long. Germline-derived CDR1 and CDR2 are MNHNY and SVGAGI (reference sequence). Trimming pared 4 bases from V and 6 bases from J, leaving 19 bases between. CDR3 in amino acids: CASSSFPGHHGEQYF. The DNA for the CDR3 is TGTGCCAGCAGTTCCTTCCCAGGACATCATGGCGAGCAGTACTTC.

This clone has only a few counts. The rearrangement uses TRBV27 and TRBJ1-6; no clear D. Germline values: CDR1 MNHEY, CDR2 SMNVEV (reference sequence). V lost 6 bases to trimming and J lost 0 bases, with 9 bases between them. The CDR3 covers 15 residues. The CDR3: CASSLRGSYNSPLHF. The CDR3 DNA sequence: TGTGCCAGCAGCCTGCGGGGCTCCTATAATTCACCCCTCCACTTT.

CDR3 sequence: CASSNGGLYEQYF. Here the CDR3 DNA reads TGTGCCAGCAGTAACGGGGGGCTATACGAGCAGTACTTC. The rearrangement uses TRBV7-6 and TRBJ2-7, with D perhaps TRBD2 (7 bases). CDR1 is SGHVS, CDR2 FNYEAQ, per germline. The CDR3 length is 13 residues. V gave up 6 bases and J gave up 4 bases, with 13 bases separating them.

This sequence joins TRBV7-2 and TRBJ2-7; D might be TRBD1 or TRBD2, each matching 5 bases. CDR1 is SGHTA, CDR2 FQGNSA, per germline. The CDR3 totals 14 residues. Trimming pared 5 bases from V and 2 bases from J, leaving 13 bases between. CDR3 amino acids: CASSVGTAAYEQYF. Here the CDR3 DNA reads TGTGCCAGCAGCGTCGGGACCGCAGCCTACGAGCAGTACTTC. Looking up the rest from reference TRBV7-2 and TRBJ2-7 gives the full variable domain: GAGVSQSPSNKVTEKGKDVELRCDPISGHTALYWYRQSLGQGLEFLIYFQGNSAPDKSGLPSDRFSAERTGGSVSTLTIQRTQQEDSAVYLCASSVGTAAYEQYFGPGTRLTVT.

The rearrangement uses TRBV15 and TRBJ2-1; TRBD1 agrees at 9 bases. V shed 0 bases, J shed 4 bases, and the junction held 1 base outside the gene matches. Per the germline V gene, CDR1 is LNHNV and CDR2 is YYDKDF (reference sequence). The CDR3 length is 15 residues. CDR3 in amino acids: CATSRDGQGYNEQFF. In nucleotides, the CDR3 is TGTGCCACCAGCAGAGATGGACAGGGGTACAATGAGCAGTTCTTC.

The CDR3 DNA reads TGTGCCAGCAGCTTAGTAACCGGGGGGCGCATCCCTGAAGCTTTCTTT. Amino acid sequence: CASSLVTGGRIPEAFF. The genes are TRBV7-9 and TRBJ1-1; perhaps TRBD1 as D (6 bases). The CDR3 is made up of 16 amino acids. CDR1 is SEHNR and CDR2 is FQNEAQ in the germline V gene (reference sequence). V lost 1 base and J lost 6, with 18 bases in between.

This clone has more than one count but fewer than ten. This rearrangement joins TRBV19 to TRBJ2-7, with D possibly TRBD1 on 7 matching bases. CDR3 length: 13 residues. Germline V gives CDR1 LNHDA, CDR2 SQIVND (reference sequence). Trimming took off 3 bases at V and 5 bases at J, with 11 bases between the two ends. As DNA, the CDR3 is TGTGCCAGTAGTATCGGCAGGGGGGACGAGCAGTACTTC. Translation gives CASSIGRGDEQYF.

The chain couples TRBV27 to TRBJ1-5, with TRBD1 as a possible D gene (6 bases). This CDR3 comprises 13 residues. V lost 6 bases to trimming and J lost 4 bases, with 10 bases between them. CDR1 is MNHEY and CDR2 is SMNVEV in the germline V gene (reference sequence). As DNA, the CDR3 is TGTGCCAGCAGCAGGGGTTCGAATCAGCCCCAGCATTTT. Amino acid sequence: CASSRGSNQPQHF.

The chain combines TRBV4-3 with TRBJ2-3; 9 nucleotides match TRBD2. The CDR3 is 16 amino acids. V was clipped by 0 bases and J by 4 bases; unmatched bases: 5. Germline V gene data show CDR1 as LGHNA and CDR2 as YSLEER. The CDR3 sequence: CASSQDSAGGADTQYF. In DNA, the CDR3 is TGCGCCAGCAGCCAAGATTCAGCGGGGGGAGCAGATACGCAGTATTTT.

V usage is TRBV4-3 and J usage is TRBJ2-6; D uncertain. From germline, CDR1 is LGHNA and CDR2 YSLEER. The length of the CDR3 is 15 residues. V lost 0 bases and J lost 0, with 3 bases in between. For the CDR3, the DNA is TGCGCCAGCAGCCAAGATACCTCTGGGGCCAACGTCCTGACTTTC. This sequence encodes CASSQDTSGANVLTF.

V usage is TRBV6-4 and J usage is TRBJ2-2; D assignment may be TRBD1 or TRBD2 (5 bases each). The ends were cut back, 6 bases at V and 3 bases at J, with 14 bases in the middle. The CDR3 is 15 residues long. Germline lookup yields CDR1 MRHNA and CDR2 SNTAGT. This CDR3 reads CASSPGPEDTGELFF. CDR3 in DNA: TGTGCCAGCAGCCCGGGGCCGGAAGACACCGGGGAGCTGTTTTTT.